Each of the 14 T cell receptor beta chains below was sequenced from the same sample in a study of T cells after yellow fever vaccination. MiXCR was run by TCRdb on the 5' RACE reads, yielding one entry per CDR3 protein. The sample includes some 120,000 distinct CDR3 sequences, 8.4% of them seen just once. The sequences come from CD8+ T cells sorted from PBMCs, collected 45 days after the yellow fever booster vaccination. All receptors derive from a man aged 30 to 45 who received the YFV17D yellow fever vaccine.

This chain links TRBV9 with TRBJ2-3, with 7 positions matching TRBD2. CDR3 size: 14 residues. V was clipped by 2 bases and J by 6 bases; unmatched bases: 6. Germline V gene lookup returns CDR1 SGDLS and CDR2 YYNGEE. Written as DNA, the CDR3 is TGTGCCAGCAGCGTGGCGGGAGCTGACGATACGCAGTATTTT. Translation: CASSVAGADDTQYF.

This clonotype appeared a few times. This chain joins TRBV20-1 and TRBJ2-7; 10 bases are a match to TRBD2. CDR3 length: 15 residues. Trimming at V came to 2 bases and at J to 7 bases, leaving 11 bases not matched to a gene. Germline CDR1 and CDR2: DFQATT and SNEGSKA (reference sequence). This chain's CDR3 is CSARSQASGSGEQYF. The CDR3 DNA follows: TGCAGTGCTAGAAGTCAGGCTAGCGGGAGTGGGGAGCAGTACTTC.

This clonotype was found a few times. The rearrangement joins TRBV14 to TRBJ2-7; D gene unclear. Germline CDR1 is SGHDN and CDR2 is FVKESK. V lost 2 bases and J lost 4, with 6 bases in between. CDR3 length: 12 amino acids. The CDR3 region is CASSQFGYEQYF. The DNA of the CDR3 is TGTGCCAGCAGCCAATTTGGGTACGAGCAGTACTTC.

This clonotype was found a few times. The chain joins TRBV5-4 to TRBJ2-7, with D maybe TRBD1 (6 bases). The germline V gene encodes CDR1 SGHNT and CDR2 YYREEE (reference sequence). The CDR3 contains 13 residues. With 1 base removed from V and 4 bases from J, the gap between germline ends came to 9 bases. CDR3 in amino acids: CASSLNREYEQYF. The CDR3 coding sequence is TGTGCCAGCAGCTTGAACAGGGAATACGAGCAGTACTTC.

This CDR3 is CSADRDNYNEQFF. The CDR3 region has the DNA TGCAGTGCTGACCGGGACAACTACAATGAGCAGTTCTTC. The chain joins TRBV20-1 to TRBJ2-1; D might be TRBD1 (6 bases). Germline lookup yields CDR1 DFQATT and CDR2 SNEGSKA (reference sequence). The CDR3 sequence is 13 residues long. The V end lost 5 bases, the J end lost 3 bases, and 11 bases lay between the germline ends.

This clonotype was seen repeatedly, ten times or more. V gene TRBV9 combines with J gene TRBJ2-7; D is possibly TRBD2 (6 bases). The CDR3 totals 14 residues. In germline, CDR1 is SGDLS, CDR2 YYNGEE. V lost 2 bases and J 2 bases, leaving 11 bases between the germline ends. The CDR3 spells CASSVDGSAYEQYF. The CDR3 coding sequence is TGTGCCAGCAGCGTTGACGGGAGCGCCTACGAGCAGTACTTC. Full variable domain (rest looked up from reference TRBV9 and TRBJ2-7): DSGVTQTPKHLITATGQRVTLRCSPRSGDLSVYWYQQSLDQGLQFLIQYYNGEERAKGNILERFSAQQFPDLHSELNLSSLELGDSALYFCASSVDGSAYEQYFGPGTRLTVT.

A single count supports this clonotype. This may be a read error: a much more frequent sequence differs by one nucleotide. This chain connects TRBV6-2 or TRBV6-3 to TRBJ1-5, with D unresolved. Germline-derived CDR1 and CDR2 are MNHEY and SVGEGT. Between the trimmed V and J ends, which lost 0 bases and 6 bases, there was a span of 12 bases. The CDR3 runs 15 residues. The CDR3 protein is CASSYSAAGFQPQHF. The CDR3 DNA is TGTGCCAGCAGTTACTCAGCAGCGGGGTTTCAGCCCCAGCATTTT.

This clonotype was seen at least ten times. This rearrangement joins TRBV20-1 to TRBJ2-3; D remains unclear. The germline V gene has CDR1 DFQATT and CDR2 SNEGSKA (reference sequence). Deletions cut 0 bases from V and 6 bases from J, with 4 bases between. The CDR3 sequence is 11 residues long. This chain's CDR3 is CSARDWDTQYF. The CDR3 DNA is TGCAGTGCTAGAGACTGGGATACGCAGTATTTT.

As for this clonotype: Being one base from a much bigger clone, this may be a read error. The chain employs TRBV28 and TRBJ2-7; 9 bases align to TRBD2. The CDR3 is 19 amino acids. Germline CDR1 reads MDHEN; CDR2 reads SYDVKM. The CDR3 DNA follows: TGTGCCAGCAGTTCCACTTCCAGATTAGCGGGAGTTGGGGGTTACGAGCAGCACTTC. Its protein is CASSSTSRLAGVGGYEQHF.

This clonotype was seen ten or more times. The rearrangement joins TRBV20-1 to TRBJ2-6; D not resolved. V was clipped by 0 bases and J by 17 bases, with 11 bases between them. Germline-derived CDR1 and CDR2 are DFQATT and SNEGSKA (reference sequence). This CDR3 spans 11 amino acids. DNA for the CDR3: TGCAGTGCTAGAGAGGGAACATGGATGACTTTC. This translates into CSAREGTWMTF.

This clonotype occurred many times. This sequence joins TRBV10-3 and TRBJ2-7; D perhaps matches TRBD1 (5 bases). CDR1 and CDR2 from the germline V gene are ENHRY and SYGVKD. Trimming removed 6 bases from V and 2 bases from J, with 5 bases in between. CDR3 length: 11 amino acids. This CDR3 is CAIRDTYEQYF. As DNA, the CDR3 is TGTGCCATCAGGGACACCTACGAGCAGTACTTC.

In this sample, this clonotype turned up a few times. The V and J genes are TRBV2 and TRBJ2-1, with a weak D call TRBD1 (5 bases). Trimming removed 11 bases from V and 9 bases from J, with 14 bases in between. The CDR3 consists of 11 residues. CDR1 and CDR2 from the germline V gene are SNHLY and FYNNEI. CDR3 DNA sequence: TGTGCCGGTATGGGGCCGGTTGAGCAGTTCTTC. Protein: CAGMGPVEQFF.

This clonotype has a count of ten or more. The chain carries TRBV19 and TRBJ2-7, with TRBD1 as a possible D gene (5 bases). Deletions cut 5 bases from V and 6 bases from J, with 14 bases between. Looked up from germline, CDR1 is LNHDA and CDR2 is SQIVND (reference sequence). The CDR3 totals 13 residues. The CDR3 coding sequence is TGTGCCAGTAGTTGGGGCCAGCTAAGCGAGCAGTACTTC. This sequence encodes CASSWGQLSEQYF.

This clonotype has only a few counts. V gene TRBV6-2 or TRBV6-3 combines with J gene TRBJ1-6; D is possibly TRBD1 (5 bases). The germline V gene has CDR1 MNHEY and CDR2 SVGEGT. The V end lost 7 bases, the J end lost 13 bases, and 20 bases lay between the germline ends. CDR3 length: 14 amino acids. The CDR3 reads CASTSQGWGRPLHF. The DNA of the CDR3 is TGTGCCAGCACCTCCCAGGGATGGGGAAGGCCCCTCCACTTT.